The clone carrying this T cell receptor beta chain was seen repeatedly, ten times or more. Its target is unknown. The sample comes from a study of identical twins. The study's findings and limits: Cord blood's abundant beta clonotypes had fewer insertions, unlike memory repertoires. Out-of-frame alpha sequences that twins shared showed excess low generation probability.

In every case, the donor was a healthy Caucasian. V lost 0 bases and J lost 6, with 12 bases in between. From germline, CDR1 is KGHSY and CDR2 FQNENV. There are 15 residues in the CDR3. TCRdb fed the 5' RACE reads into MiXCR, producing one record per CDR3 protein. The profile shows fewer than 650,000 distinct CDR3 sequences, roughly 7.2% of them singletons. This sample also belongs to another study, concerning yellow fever vaccine responses in identical twins. This second study notes: On the reported evidence, twins' vaccine T cell responses seemed partly convergent and partly personalized.

This clonotype was obtained from a woman in her late teens or twenties in good health. The rearrangement uses TRBV16 and TRBJ1-5; D unclear. The sequenced sample consisted of PBMCs. The CDR3 protein is CASSQSMDRGQPQHF. The CDR3 nucleotides read TGTGCCAGCAGCCAATCTATGGATCGGGGTCAGCCCCAGCATTTT.